The sequence of this T cell receptor beta chain was determined in a study of vaccination effects on CD4 cells after COVID-19. Whole-study findings and limits: The study had few convalescent patients and no early post-infection timepoints. There was marked clonal contraction among infection- and vaccine-induced clones late after vaccination.

The ViraFEST assay expanded antigen-specific CD4+ T cells with viral peptide pools before sequencing. Cultured cells yielded isolated CD4+ T cells after 10 to 11 days. The study found no prior SARS-CoV-2 infection in the vaccine recipients, who tested negative for nucleocapsid antibodies. Assay used: immunoSEQ multiplex PCR; TCRdb lists only in-frame clones, some missing. The data contain about 60,000 clones, more than 80% of them singletons. V was pared by 4 bases and J by 7 bases, with 7 bases of the junction left unmatched. The germline gives CDR1 PRHDT, CDR2 FYEKMQ (reference sequence). The CDR3 consists of 16 residues. As to this clone: Its antigen is not identified.

The receptor's source is a human donor who received a COVID-19 vaccine. The chain carries TRBV13 and TRBJ1-6; 10 bases line up with TRBD1. Material: CD4+ T cells from PBMCs cultured with HCoV-229E spike peptides, obtained before COVID-19 vaccination. The CDR3 reads CASSSTTGGANSPLHF. CDR3 DNA sequence: TGTGCCAGCAGCTCGACGACAGGGGGCGCGAATTCACCCCTCCACTTT.